The 10 T cell receptor beta chains below come from one sample, sequenced in a study of breast tumors, draining lymph nodes, adjacent tissues. Breast cancer patients provided tissue from their axillary draining lymph nodes. TCRdb ran MiXCR on the multiplex PCR reads and lists one entry per CDR3 protein. This sample has 150,000 to 200,000 distinct CDR3 sequences, with 30% to 35% found just once. Sequenced input: axillary lymph node tissue. These receptors were collected from a female donor with breast cancer. Some clones in this sample may be carry-over from other donors' samples.

This clonotype was observed at least ten times. The chain recombines TRBV6-5 with TRBJ2-7, with a possible D match to TRBD1 (5 bases). The V end was cut by 6 bases, the J end by 7 bases, with 22 bases between. Germline CDR1 and CDR2: MNHEY and SVGAGI. The CDR3 runs 15 residues. CDR3 sequence reads: CASSYSPTVYEEQYF. CDR3 DNA: TGTGCCAGCAGCTACAGCCCGACAGTCTACGAGGAGCAGTACTTC.

This clonotype was detected only once. Possible read error: a much larger clone is one base away. V is TRBV9 and J is TRBJ2-1; D is perhaps TRBD1 (6 bases). In germline, CDR1 is SGDLS, CDR2 YYNGEE. The CDR3 is 15 amino acids. Here the CDR3 reads CASSALGQGIGEPFF. CDR3 in DNA: TGTGCCAGCAGCGCCCTAGGGCAGGGGATTGGTGAGCCGTTCTTC. Filled out from reference TRBV9 and TRBJ2-1, the complete variable domain reads DSGVTQTPKHLITATGQRVTLRCSPRSGDLSVYWYQQSLDQGLQFLIQYYNGEERAKGNILERFSAQQFPDLHSELNLSSLELGDSALYFCASSALGQGIGEPFFGPGTRLTVL.

The table lists this clonotype with many counts. The chain carries TRBV11-1 and TRBJ2-3; possible D gene TRBD2, 6 bases. Trimming pared 4 bases from V and 3 bases from J, leaving 14 bases between. Looked up from germline, CDR1 is SGHAT and CDR2 is FQDESV (reference sequence). The CDR3 sequence is 15 residues long. The CDR3 coding sequence is TGTGCCAGCAGCTATACGGGACTGGAGACAGATACGCAGTATTTT. It codes for CASSYTGLETDTQYF.

This clonotype was recorded many times. The V gene is TRBV19, the J gene TRBJ2-5, with D maybe TRBD2 (6 bases). Germline V lookup: CDR1 LNHDA, CDR2 SQIVND (reference sequence). The CDR3 has 15 residues. V was trimmed by 3 bases and J by 5 bases, leaving 16 bases between them. Here the CDR3 reads CASSIGGLAWETQYF. In DNA form, the CDR3 reads TGTGCCAGTAGTATCGGGGGTCTAGCGTGGGAGACCCAGTACTTC.

Details on this clonotype: A read error is possible here, since a much larger clone lies one base away. The chain recombines TRBV6-6 with TRBJ1-2; D uncertain. Germline V lookup: CDR1 MNHNY, CDR2 SVGAGI (reference sequence). The CDR3 consists of 11 residues. CDR3 DNA sequence: TGTGTCAGCCGGCTTAACTATGGCTACACCTTC. Amino acids: CVSRLNYGYTF.

This clonotype was seen repeatedly, ten times or more. The chain couples TRBV20-1 to TRBJ1-2; D gene unclear. The CDR3 consists of 12 residues. Germline CDR1 reads DFQATT; CDR2 reads SNEGSKA (reference sequence). The V end lost 1 base, the J end lost 6 bases, and 9 bases lay between the germline ends. The CDR3 loop is CSARVAGDGYTF. Written as DNA, the CDR3 is TGCAGTGCTAGAGTCGCTGGGGATGGCTACACCTTC.

This clonotype was counted ten times or more. V and J are TRBV20-1 and TRBJ2-3; D ambiguous. CDR1 and CDR2 (germline): DFQATT, SNEGSKA (reference sequence). Trimming took 3 bases from V and 0 from J, leaving 13 bases between them. The CDR3 loop spans 15 amino acids. CDR3 residues: CSASRPASSTDTQYF. DNA of the CDR3: TGCAGTGCTAGCAGGCCTGCTTCTAGCACAGATACGCAGTATTTT.

The CDR3 nucleotides are TGTGCCAGCAGTCACGGGCGATGGGGGGAGGGTGAGCAGTTCTTC. This codes for CASSHGRWGEGEQFF. The chain combines TRBV6-5 with TRBJ2-1; 7 nucleotides agree with TRBD2. The J segment lost 9 bases and the V segment lost 5 bases, leaving 13 bases of the junction unmatched. Germline lookup yields CDR1 MNHEY and CDR2 SVGAGI. The CDR3 extends over 15 amino acids.

A few counts support this clonotype. A much larger clone differs from this one at a single base, so this may be a read error. V gene TRBV5-8 combines with J gene TRBJ2-6; the D is unclear. Germline CDR1 and CDR2: SGHTS and YDEGEE. The CDR3 length is 16 residues. With 2 bases removed from V and 1 base from J, the gap between germline ends came to 10 bases. The CDR3 loop reads CASSLVGSSGANVLTF. Written as DNA, the CDR3 is TGTGCCAGCAGCTTAGTCGGGTCTTCTGGGGCCAACGTCCTGACTTTC. Looking up the rest from reference TRBV5-8 and TRBJ2-6 gives the full variable domain: EAGVTQSPTHLIKTRGQQATLRCSPISGHTSVYWYQQALGLGLQFLLWYDEGEERNRGNFPPRFSGRQFPNYSSELNVNALELEDSALYLCASSLVGSSGANVLTFGAGSRLTVL.

This clonotype was picked up many times. The chain carries TRBV20-1 and TRBJ2-1; TRBD2 aligns across 8 bases. CDR1 DFQATT and CDR2 SNEGSKA come from the germline V gene (reference sequence). The length of the CDR3 is 16 residues. J lost 1 base, V lost 4 bases, and 9 bases had no gene match. The CDR3 is CSAKGGAGESYNEQFF. The CDR3 nucleotides are TGCAGTGCTAAGGGAGGAGCGGGAGAATCCTACAATGAGCAGTTCTTC.